A selection of T cell receptor beta chains follows, all from one sample in a study of Ad26.COV2.S vaccination and SARS-CoV-2 variants. TCRdb's copy holds only in-frame clones and misses some; the assay was immunoSEQ multiplex PCR. The repertoire holds roughly 300,000 clones, with 75% to 90% as singletons. The specimen comprised peripheral blood, sampled in a trial of Ad26.COV2.S vaccine versus placebo. The receptors shown here come from a person between 18 and 65 years old who received the Ad26.COV2.S COVID-19 vaccine or a placebo. The CDR3 runs from the conserved cysteine through the conserved F or W. A D gene is named only where the DNA matches it firmly.

j_call v_call d_call cdr3_nt cdr3_aa
TRBJ1-3 TRBV7-2 - TGTGCCAGCAGCCCATGGGAGGGAAACTCTGGAAACACCATATATTTT CASSPWEGNSGNTIYF
TRBJ1-5 TRBV18 - TGTGCCAGCTCACCACCAGGGTATAGCAATCAGCCCCAGCATTTT CASSPPGYSNQPQHF
TRBJ2-4 TRBV28 - TGTGCCAGCAGTCTGATCGGAAACTCCAAAAACATTCAGTACTTC CASSLIGNSKNIQYF
TRBJ1-1 TRBV4-1 - TGCGCCAGCAGCCGACAGGAAAACACTGAAGCTTTCTTT CASSRQENTEAFF
TRBJ2-2 TRBV5-5 TRBD1 TGTGCCAGCAGCTTGGATAAGGGAGACAGGGGGAGGTCCCCCGGGGAGCTGTTTTTT CASSLDKGDRGRSPGELFF
TRBJ2-7 TRBV6-2/TRBV6-3 - TGTGCCAGCAACCCCACGGGGGCCACCTACGAGCAGTACTTC CASNPTGATYEQYF
TRBJ1-1 TRBV7-9 - TGTGCCAGCGAAGTACAGGGCACTGAAGCTTTCTTT CASEVQGTEAFF
TRBJ1-1 TRBV5-1 TRBD1 TGCGCCAGCAGTCTCCCCGACAGGGGGCGTAGCACTGAAGCTTTCTTT CASSLPDRGRSTEAFF
TRBJ2-3 TRBV27 TRBD2 TGTGCCAGCAGTCTAGGATTAGCGGGTAGCACAGATACGCAGTATTTT CASSLGLAGSTDTQYF
TRBJ2-1 TRBV10-3 TRBD2 TGTGCCATCAAGGGAGGGCTAGCGGGGGGGCACGGAAAGTTCTTC CAIKGGLAGGHGKFF
TRBJ1-5 TRBV9 - TGTGCCAGCAGCGTAGGGGGGGGCGGTCAGCCCCAGCATTTT CASSVGGGGQPQHF
TRBJ1-5 TRBV6-1 - TGTGCCAGCAGTGACAGCTTCAATCAGCCCCAGCATTTT CASSDSFNQPQHF
TRBJ1-2 TRBV28 TRBD1 TGTGCCAGCAGTCGAGGACAGGGGGGACCCTATGGCTACACCTTC CASSRGQGGPYGYTF
TRBJ2-6 TRBV28 - TGTGCCAGCAGTTTTTTAGAGACTCCCATCTCTGGGGCCAACGTCCTGACTTTC CASSFLETPISGANVLTF
TRBJ1-1 TRBV6-2/TRBV6-3 - TGTGCCAGCAGTTACGTGAGGACGGGGAACACTGAAGCTTTCTTT CASSYVRTGNTEAFF
TRBJ1-2 TRBV7-8 - TGTGCCAGCAGCTCCGGGACGGTTTATGGCTACACCTTC CASSSGTVYGYTF
TRBJ1-1 TRBV4-3 TRBD1 TGCGCCAGCAGCCTGGACAGGGTGAACACTGAAGCTTTCTTT CASSLDRVNTEAFF
TRBJ1-3 TRBV5-5 - TGTGCCAGCACCCTACAGAGCTCTGGAAACACCATATATTTT CASTLQSSGNTIYF
TRBJ2-2 TRBV4-3 TRBD2 TGCGCCAGCAGCCAAGATCCGACTAGCGAAGCCGGGGAGCTGTTTTTT CASSQDPTSEAGELFF
TRBJ2-7 TRBV7-9 - TGTGCCAGCAGCTCGACATACGATCTAGGCGCCTACGAGCAGTACTTC CASSSTYDLGAYEQYF
TRBJ2-7 TRBV16 - TGTGCCAGCCAGCAAAAAAGTTTCCAATTGCCCTACGAGCAGTACTTC CASQQKSFQLPYEQYF
TRBJ1-5 TRBV6-5 - TGTGCCAGCGGGGAGGGTACGAGCAATCAGCCCCAGCATTTT CASGEGTSNQPQHF